These T cell receptor beta chains were read from a single sample in a study of T cells in Graves' hyperthyroidism and ophthalmopathy. From the multiplex PCR reads, TCRdb called clonotypes with MiXCR, one entry per CDR3 protein. The sample contains over 700,000 distinct CDR3 sequences, around 20% of which appear only once. Sequenced material: blood. The receptors stem from a woman aged 45-65 years with Graves' hyperthyroidism that later progressed to Graves' ophthalmopathy. Both conserved end residues are part of each CDR3. D genes are given only for firm matches. Rows may omit the clone size; those that give it use once, few, many or a size class.

>TRBD2|TRBJ2-1|TRBV12-3/TRBV12-4|many
TGTGCCAGCAGCGATTCGACTAGCGGGGGCGATTACAATGAGCAGTTCTTC
CASSDSTSGGDYNEQFF
>.|TRBJ2-4|TRBV2|few
TGTGCCAGCAGACTGCTAAGCCTAGCCAAAAACATTCAGTACTTC
CASRLLSLAKNIQYF
>TRBD2|TRBJ2-3|TRBV9|many
TGTGCCAGCAGCGTAGGGACTAGCGGGGCGTCTAGCACAGATACGCAGTATTTT
CASSVGTSGASSTDTQYF
>.|TRBJ1-2|TRBV27|few
TGTGCCAGCAGTTTAGCGACAGGTTTTGGCTACACCTTC
CASSLATGFGYTF
>.|TRBJ2-7|TRBV7-2|few
TGTGCCAGCAGCCCCACGCGGGGCAGGGTGGGGTATAGGTCCTACGAGCAGTACTTC
CASSPTRGRVGYRSYEQYF
>.|TRBJ1-4|TRBV7-9|few
TGTGCCAGCAGGGACGGGACCTCTGGTGAAAAACTGTTTTTT
CASRDGTSGEKLFF
>TRBD1|TRBJ2-5|TRBV20-1|.
TGCAGTGCCTGCTCCGGGACAGGGGGACTCCGATTCCAAGAGACCCAGTACTTC
CSACSGTGGLRFQETQYF
>.|TRBJ1-5|TRBV4-2|.
TGTGCCAGCAGCCAGGGAATTCGGGGTAGAAGCAATCAGCCCCAGCATTTT
CASSQGIRGRSNQPQHF
>.|TRBJ2-4|TRBV5-1|few
TGCGCCAGCAGCCTCGAGGGGCTAGTTGGCAAAAACATTCAGTACTTC
CASSLEGLVGKNIQYF
>.|TRBJ1-2|TRBV15|.
TGTGCCACCAGCAGAGTCCCAGGGAAGGGCTACACCTTC
CATSRVPGKGYTF
>.|TRBJ1-3|TRBV5-1|.
TGCGCCAGCAGCCTTGGCGAGCCGAGCTCTGGAAACACCATATATTTT
CASSLGEPSSGNTIYF
>.|TRBJ2-5|TRBV2|many
TGTGCCAGCAGTAAGACGAGACAATTAGATGGAGAGACCCAGTACTTC
CASSKTRQLDGETQYF
>.|TRBJ2-1|TRBV25-1|.
TGTGCCAGCAGTGACCTTCGCGACGGAGACAATGAGCAGTTCTTC
CASSDLRDGDNEQFF
>.|TRBJ1-4|TRBV3-1|many
TGTGCCAGCAGCCAAGGTGGTGCGGGGGTGGTAAAACTGTTTTTT
CASSQGGAGVVKLFF
>.|TRBJ1-1|TRBV5-5|many
TGTGCCAGCAGCCGGGACATCCGTGAGTCGAACACTGAAGCTTTCTTT
CASSRDIRESNTEAFF
>.|TRBJ1-3|TRBV5-1|.
TGCGCCAGCAGCCCTTATGACAGCGGCACGGCCGGAAACACCATATATTTT
CASSPYDSGTAGNTIYF
>.|TRBJ2-3|TRBV7-2|many
TGTGCCAGCAGCTTAGCGACCTCGAACAGGGCCTTCACAGATACGCAGTATTTT
CASSLATSNRAFTDTQYF
>.|TRBJ1-1|TRBV6-5|many
TGTGCCAGCAGTTACTCGACCGAGACTGAAGCTTTCTTT
CASSYSTETEAFF
>.|TRBJ2-2|TRBV5-1|.
TGCGCCAGCTTAGCTCCGAACACCGGGGAGCTGTTTTTT
CASLAPNTGELFF
>TRBD2|TRBJ2-7|TRBV7-2|.
TGTGCCAGCAGCTTTGGTAGCGGGGTCTACGAGCAGTACTTC
CASSFGSGVYEQYF
>.|TRBJ1-1|TRBV11-1|many
TGTGCCAGCAGCTTAAATAACCGAGCCCAAGCTTTCTTT
CASSLNNRAQAFF
>.|TRBJ2-7|TRBV20-1|few
TGCAGTGCAGGGTGGGCCGACAGATCCTACGAGCAGTACTTC
CSAGWADRSYEQYF
>.|TRBJ1-2|TRBV30|.
TGTGCCTGGAGATTGGCACAGGGCTATGGCTACACCTTC
CAWRLAQGYGYTF
>.|TRBJ2-6|TRBV3-1|few
TGTGCCAGCAGCCACGGCGTTGGGGGAACTGGGGCCAACGTCCTGACTTTC
CASSHGVGGTGANVLTF
>.|TRBJ2-1|TRBV19|.
TGTGCCAGTAGTACACTGCGGGGGAGGGGGGACAATGAGCAGTTCTTC
CASSTLRGRGDNEQFF
>TRBD1|TRBJ1-2|TRBV12-3/TRBV12-4|many
TGTGCCAGCAGTTCCTCGGACAGGGGGCACTATGGCTACACCTTC
CASSSSDRGHYGYTF
>.|TRBJ1-1|TRBV20-1|few
TGCAGTGCTACGGGCTCTGAAGCTTTCTTT
CSATGSEAFF
>.|TRBJ1-1|TRBV29-1|.
TGCAGCGTTGATCGACCGGGCCACGGAGCTTTCTTT
CSVDRPGHGAFF
>.|TRBJ1-1|TRBV13|.
TGTGCCAGCAGCTTAAGGGACCGCAACATGAACACTGAAGCTTTCTTT
CASSLRDRNMNTEAFF
>.|TRBJ1-5|TRBV7-2|.
TGTGCCAGCAGCTTAGAATCTGGCTATAGCAATCAGCCCCAGCGTTTT
CASSLESGYSNQPQRF
>.|TRBJ2-1|TRBV7-8|many
TGTGCCAGCAGCTTAGGACCAGTCTCCTACAATGAGCAGTTCTTC
CASSLGPVSYNEQFF
>.|TRBJ1-6|TRBV2|many
TGTGCCAGCAGTGAGGAGGGTTATTCACCCCTCCACTTT
CASSEEGYSPLHF
>.|TRBJ2-3|TRBV5-1|.
TGCGCCAGCAGCTTGGGCCAGCGCACGGGCACAGATACGCAGTATTTT
CASSLGQRTGTDTQYF
>.|TRBJ1-1|TRBV19|.
TGTGCCAGTCAGGCGACCGTGTCGGGCACTGAAGCTTTCTTT
CASQATVSGTEAFF
>TRBD1|TRBJ1-6|TRBV10-3|.
TGTGCCATCACCGAAGGACAGGGCGATTCACCCCTCCACTTT
CAITEGQGDSPLHF
>TRBD1|TRBJ1-6|TRBV3-1|many
TGTGCCAGCAGCCACCCTGGGGAGGGACAGGTCTCCTCCTATAATTCACCCCTCCACTTT
CASSHPGEGQVSSYNSPLHF
>.|TRBJ2-5|TRBV3-1|few
TGTGCCAGCAGCCAAGGAGGGGCCACCCAAGAGACCCAGTACTTC
CASSQGGATQETQYF
>TRBD1|TRBJ2-7|TRBV5-1|.
TGCGCCAGCAGCCGATCCGGGACAGGGGGCTCCTACGAGCAGTACTTC
CASSRSGTGGSYEQYF
>TRBD2|TRBJ2-3|TRBV5-1|many
TGCGCCAGCAGGTCTAGCGGGGGCACAGATACGCAGTATTTT
CASRSSGGTDTQYF
>.|TRBJ1-1|TRBV10-3|.
TGTGCCATCCGGCGGTCTTTGAACACTGAAGCTTTCTTT
CAIRRSLNTEAFF
>.|TRBJ1-2|TRBV7-2|.
TGTGCCAGCGGACAAGGGGGTAGTGGGGGCTACGGCTACACCTTC
CASGQGGSGGYGYTF